A selection of T cell receptor beta chains follows, all from one sample in a study of tumor-infiltrating lymphocytes in localized non-small cell lung cancer. Data came from immunoSEQ multiplex PCR; TCRdb stores just in-frame clones and leaves some out. The table lists tens of thousands of clones, roughly 88% of them singletons, with under 2.5% in the top ten. Sequenced input: lung tumor tissue. The receptors derive from a human donor with non-small cell lung cancer. Each CDR3 is given with its conserved first and last residue. D genes are given only for firm matches. The size entry is marked missing in some rows and otherwise reads once, few, many or a size class.

d_gene | j_gene | v_gene | abundance | CDR3aa | CDR3nt
NA | TRBJ1-4 | TRBV6-6 | NA | CASSSPRGIGEKLFF | TGTGCCAGCAGTTCCCCGAGGGGTATTGGAGAAAAACTGTTTTTT
NA | TRBJ1-4 | TRBV15 | once | CATRGRPGDDNEKLFF | TGTGCCACAAGGGGGAGGCCAGGGGACGATAATGAAAAACTGTTTTTT
NA | TRBJ1-3 | TRBV7-2 | NA | CASSLGHRFDTIYF | TGTGCCAGCAGCTTGGGACACCGGTTTGACACCATATATTTT
TRBD1 | TRBJ1-1 | TRBV5-1 | NA | CASSLKQGLGTEAFF | TGCGCCAGCAGCTTGAAACAGGGGTTGGGCACTGAAGCTTTCTTT
TRBD1 | TRBJ1-2 | TRBV7-2 | NA | CASSRDRGPYGYTF | TGTGCCAGCAGCAGGGACAGGGGCCCCTATGGCTACACCTTC
TRBD1 | TRBJ1-5 | TRBV19 | NA | CASSTTGGSNQPQHF | TGTGCCAGTAGTACGACAGGGGGCAGCAATCAGCCCCAGCATTTT
NA | TRBJ1-1 | TRBV6-5 | NA | CASSPQDMNTEAFF | TGTGCCAGCAGTCCACAGGATATGAACACTGAAGCTTTCTTT
NA | TRBJ1-4 | TRBV6-1 | NA | CASSELGKSSTNEKLFF | TGTGCCAGCAGTGAACTTGGCAAGAGCTCAACTAATGAAAAACTGTTTTTT
TRBD2 | TRBJ2-1 | TRBV29-1 | NA | CSVVRLAGGNNEQFF | TGCAGCGTTGTTCGGCTAGCGGGGGGAAACAATGAGCAGTTCTTC
TRBD1 | TRBJ1-5 | TRBV12-5 | NA | CASGRGQSLNQPQHF | TGTGCTAGTGGACGGGGACAGAGCCTGAATCAGCCCCAGCATTTT
NA | TRBJ1-2 | TRBV30 | NA | CARDLQNGYTF | TGTGCCCGGGACCTACAGAATGGCTACACCTTC
TRBD2 | TRBJ2-5 | TRBV11-1 | NA | CASRSGGAKTQYF | TGTGCCAGCAGGAGCGGGGGGGCAAAGACCCAGTACTTC
NA | TRBJ1-1 | TRBV2 | NA | CASSDQRRVNTEAFF | TGTGCCAGCAGTGACCAACGGCGGGTGAACACTGAAGCTTTCTTT
NA | TRBJ1-1 | TRBV19 | NA | CASSINALNTEAFF | TGTGCCAGTAGTATTAATGCTCTTAACACTGAAGCTTTCTTT
NA | TRBJ1-5 | TRBV5-1 | few | CASSPDSGNQPQHF | TGCGCCAGCTCCCCGGACAGCGGCAATCAGCCCCAGCATTTT
NA | TRBJ1-1 | TRBV9 | NA | CASSSVQGTSEAFF | TGTGCCAGCAGCTCGGTTCAGGGGACCTCTGAAGCTTTCTTT
NA | TRBJ1-2 | TRBV4-1 | NA | CASSQDRQNYGYTF | TGCGCCAGCAGCCAAGATCGACAAAACTATGGCTACACCTTC
NA | TRBJ1-1 | TRBV7-3 | once | CASSPSGSNTEAFF | TGTGCCAGCAGCCCCTCAGGGTCGAACACTGAAGCTTTCTTT
NA | TRBJ2-2 | TRBV5-1 | NA | CASSLTGPSTGELFF | TGCGCCAGCAGCTTGACCGGACCTAGCACCGGGGAGCTGTTTTTT
NA | TRBJ2-3 | TRBV7-2 | NA | CASSLGDIQGITDTQYF | TGTGCCAGCAGCTTAGGGGACATCCAGGGAATAACAGATACGCAGTATTTT
TRBD2 | TRBJ2-1 | TRBV5-3 | once | CARSFSGDSYNEQFF | TGTGCCAGAAGCTTTAGCGGGGACTCCTACAATGAGCAGTTCTTC
TRBD2 | TRBJ2-2 | TRBV4-3 | NA | CASSPLVAGGPGELFF | TGCGCCAGCAGCCCCCTTGTAGCGGGGGGGCCCGGGGAGCTGTTTTTT
TRBD1 | TRBJ1-1 | TRBV6-6 | NA | CASSSYRGGLNTEAFF | TGTGCCAGCAGTTCATACAGGGGCGGGTTGAACACTGAAGCTTTCTTT
NA | TRBJ2-1 | TRBV5-1 | NA | CASTGQGLDEQFF | TGCGCCAGCACTGGGCAGGGTCTCGATGAGCAGTTCTTC
NA | TRBJ2-7 | TRBV14 | NA | CASSLRQAAYEQYF | TGTGCCAGCAGCCTCCGACAGGCCGCCTACGAGCAGTACTTC
TRBD1 | TRBJ2-7 | TRBV5-4 | NA | CASSPAGQGVYEQYF | TGTGCCAGCAGCCCGGCTGGACAGGGGGTCTACGAGCAGTACTTC
NA | TRBJ1-3 | TRBV5-6 | NA | CASSFMVSVQGNTIYF | TGTGCCAGCAGCTTCATGGTCTCAGTCCAGGGAAACACCATATATTTT
TRBD1 | TRBJ2-3 | TRBV4-3 | NA | CASSQYRQGPDTQYF | TGCGCCAGCAGCCAGTATCGACAGGGCCCAGATACGCAGTATTTT
TRBD2 | TRBJ2-3 | TRBV9 | NA | CASSVEGGTSGGTTDTQYF | TGTGCCAGCAGCGTAGAGGGGGGGACTAGCGGGGGTACCACAGATACGCAGTATTTT
NA | TRBJ2-7 | TRBV5-1 | NA | CASSPGHTSSYEQYF | TGCGCCAGCAGCCCGGGACACACGAGCTCCTACGAGCAGTACTTC
NA | TRBJ1-1 | TRBV9 | once | CASSAPSLGNTEAFF | TGTGCCAGCAGCGCCCCCTCTCTGGGTAACACTGAAGCTTTCTTT